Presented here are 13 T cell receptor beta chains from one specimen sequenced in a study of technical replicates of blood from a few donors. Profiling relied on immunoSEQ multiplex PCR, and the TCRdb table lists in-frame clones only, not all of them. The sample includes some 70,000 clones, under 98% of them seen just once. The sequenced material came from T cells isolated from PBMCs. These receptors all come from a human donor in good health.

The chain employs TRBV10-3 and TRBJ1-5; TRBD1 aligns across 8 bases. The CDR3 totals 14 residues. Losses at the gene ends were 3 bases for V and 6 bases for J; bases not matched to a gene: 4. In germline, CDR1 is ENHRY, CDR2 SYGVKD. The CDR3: CAISDSGGIQPQHF. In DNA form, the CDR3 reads TGTGCCATCAGTGATTCAGGGGGCATTCAGCCCCAGCATTTT.

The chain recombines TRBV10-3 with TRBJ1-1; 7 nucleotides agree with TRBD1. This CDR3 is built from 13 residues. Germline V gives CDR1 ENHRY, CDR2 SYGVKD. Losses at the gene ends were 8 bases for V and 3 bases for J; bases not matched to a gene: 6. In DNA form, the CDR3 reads TGTGCCATCGCAAATACAGGGGACACTGAAGCTTTCTTT. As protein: CAIANTGDTEAFF.

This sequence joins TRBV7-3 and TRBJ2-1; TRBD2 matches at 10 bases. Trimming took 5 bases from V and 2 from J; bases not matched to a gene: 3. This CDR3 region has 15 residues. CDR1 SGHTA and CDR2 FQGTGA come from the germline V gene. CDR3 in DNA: TGTGCCAGCAGCCCAGGACTAGCGGCCTACAATGAGCAGTTCTTC. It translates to CASSPGLAAYNEQFF.

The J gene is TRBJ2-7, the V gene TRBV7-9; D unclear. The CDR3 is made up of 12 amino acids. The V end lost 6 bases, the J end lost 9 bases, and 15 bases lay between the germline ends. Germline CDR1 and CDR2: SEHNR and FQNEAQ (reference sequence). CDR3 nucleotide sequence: TGTGCCAGCAGTTCCTCGGCGGTGGGGCAGTACTTC. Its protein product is CASSSSAVGQYF.

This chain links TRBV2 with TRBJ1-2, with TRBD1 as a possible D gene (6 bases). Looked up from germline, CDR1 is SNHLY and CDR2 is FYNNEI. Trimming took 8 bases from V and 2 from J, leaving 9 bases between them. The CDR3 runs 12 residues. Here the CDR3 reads CASGGLNYGYTF. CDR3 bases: TGTGCCAGCGGGGGCTTAAACTATGGCTACACCTTC. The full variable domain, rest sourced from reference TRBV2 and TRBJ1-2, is EPEVTQTPSHQVTQMGQEVILRCVPISNHLYFYWYRQILGQKVEFLVSFYNNEISEKSEIFDDQFSVERPDGSNFTLKIRSTKLEDSAMYFCASGGLNYGYTFGSGTRLTVV.

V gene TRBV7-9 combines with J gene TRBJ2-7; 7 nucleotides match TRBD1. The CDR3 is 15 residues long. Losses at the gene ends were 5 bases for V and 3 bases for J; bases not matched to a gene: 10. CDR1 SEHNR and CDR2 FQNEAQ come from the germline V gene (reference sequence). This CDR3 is CASSQRQGGLYEQYF. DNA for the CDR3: TGTGCCAGCAGCCAAAGACAGGGTGGGCTCTACGAGCAGTACTTC.

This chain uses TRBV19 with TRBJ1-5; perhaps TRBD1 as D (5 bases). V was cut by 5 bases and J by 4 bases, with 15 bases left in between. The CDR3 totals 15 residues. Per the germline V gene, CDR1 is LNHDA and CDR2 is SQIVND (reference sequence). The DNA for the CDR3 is TGTGCCAGTAGTGTCAACCGACAGAGGAATCAGCCCCAGCATTTT. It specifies CASSVNRQRNQPQHF.

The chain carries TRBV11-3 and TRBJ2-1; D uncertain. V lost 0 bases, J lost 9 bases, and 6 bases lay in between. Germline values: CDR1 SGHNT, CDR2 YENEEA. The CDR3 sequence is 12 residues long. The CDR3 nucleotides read TGTGCCAGCAGCTTAGATAGAGCTGAGCAGTTCTTC. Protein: CASSLDRAEQFF.

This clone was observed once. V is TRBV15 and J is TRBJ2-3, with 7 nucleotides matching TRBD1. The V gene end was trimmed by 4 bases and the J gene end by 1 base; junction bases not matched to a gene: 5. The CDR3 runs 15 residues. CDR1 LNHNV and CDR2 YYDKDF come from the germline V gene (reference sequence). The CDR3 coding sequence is TGTGCCACCAGCATAGGGGGCTTGGGCACAGATACGCAGTATTTT. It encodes CATSIGGLGTDTQYF. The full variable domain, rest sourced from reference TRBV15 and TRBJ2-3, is DAMVIQNPRYQVTQFGKPVTLSCSQTLNHNVMYWYQQKSSQAPKLLFHYYDKDFNNEADTPDNFQSRRPNTSFCFLDIRSPGLGDTAMYLCATSIGGLGTDTQYFGPGTRLTVL.

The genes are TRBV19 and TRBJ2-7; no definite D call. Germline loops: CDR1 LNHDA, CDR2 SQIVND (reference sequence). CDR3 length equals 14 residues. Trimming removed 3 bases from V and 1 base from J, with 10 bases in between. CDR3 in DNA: TGTGCCAGTAGTATCTATCTCACTTCCTACGAGCAGTACTTC. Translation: CASSIYLTSYEQYF.

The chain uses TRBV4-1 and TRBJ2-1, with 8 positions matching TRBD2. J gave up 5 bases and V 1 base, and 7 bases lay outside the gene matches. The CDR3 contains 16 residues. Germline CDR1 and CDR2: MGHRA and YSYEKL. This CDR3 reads CASSQARGRFDNEQFF. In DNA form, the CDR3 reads TGCGCCAGCAGCCAAGCGCGCGGGAGGTTCGACAATGAGCAGTTCTTC.

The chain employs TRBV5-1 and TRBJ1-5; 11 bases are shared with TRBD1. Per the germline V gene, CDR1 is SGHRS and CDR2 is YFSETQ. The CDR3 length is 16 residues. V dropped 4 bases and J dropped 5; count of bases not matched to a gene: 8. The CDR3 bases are TGCGCCAGCAGCCCCGCCGGGGACAGGGGGGATCAGCCCCAGCATTTT. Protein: CASSPAGDRGDQPQHF.

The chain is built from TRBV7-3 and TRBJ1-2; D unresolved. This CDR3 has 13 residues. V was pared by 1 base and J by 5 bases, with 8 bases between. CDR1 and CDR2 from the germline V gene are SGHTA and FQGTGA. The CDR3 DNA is TGTGCCAGCAGCTTAAAACTCGGGTATGGCTACACCTTC. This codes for CASSLKLGYGYTF.